This T cell receptor (beta chain) was captured by sequencing in a study of CD8 T cells in ankylosing spondylitis. General study findings and limits: Earlier authors reported some of these motif variants in reactive arthritis synovial fluid and blood. Clones linked to disease were reported to show significant enrichment in matched ankylosing spondylitis synovial fluid. Ankylosing spondylitis blood seemed to carry a telltale TCR beta motif made of several highly homologous variants.

The CDR3 spans 15 residues. The V and J ends lost 3 bases and 2 bases, in that order; junction bases with no gene match: 3. Germline V CDR1 and CDR2: SGDLS, YYNGEE. Construction of TCR beta libraries was performed using quantitative 5'-RACE with molecular barcodes. TCRdb used MiXCR to reprocess the 5' RACE reads, holding one entry per CDR3 protein. The table has hundreds of thousands of distinct CDR3 sequences, around 26% seen once; the top ten hold 0.89%. Comments on this clonotype: Its antigen is still unknown.

This sequence originates from a male donor with ankylosing spondylitis. V and J are TRBV9 and TRBJ2-1; 9 bases match TRBD2. The sample taken for sequencing was blood, either unsorted or a sorted T cell fraction (not recorded which). In nucleotides, the CDR3 is TGTGCCAGCAGCGGTAGCGGGAGAACCTACAATGAGCAGTTCTTC. Residues: CASSGSGRTYNEQFF.